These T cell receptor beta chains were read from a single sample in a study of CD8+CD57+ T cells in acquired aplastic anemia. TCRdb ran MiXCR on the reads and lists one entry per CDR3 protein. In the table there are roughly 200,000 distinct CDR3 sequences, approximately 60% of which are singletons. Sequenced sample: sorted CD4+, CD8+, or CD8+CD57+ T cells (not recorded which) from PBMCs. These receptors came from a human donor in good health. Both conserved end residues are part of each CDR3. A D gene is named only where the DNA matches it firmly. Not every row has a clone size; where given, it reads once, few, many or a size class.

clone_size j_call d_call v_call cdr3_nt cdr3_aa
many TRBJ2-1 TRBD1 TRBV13 TGTGCCAGCAGCTTAGCGGACAGGGGCTCCTACAATGAGCAGTTCTTC CASSLADRGSYNEQFF
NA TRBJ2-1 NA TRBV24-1 TGTGCCACCAGTGACCTGCAGGGGAATGAGCAGTTCTTC CATSDLQGNEQFF
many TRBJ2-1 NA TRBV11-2 TGTGCCAGCAGCTTAGAGTGGGCTTTACGACCAAACAATGAGCAGTTCTTC CASSLEWALRPNNEQFF
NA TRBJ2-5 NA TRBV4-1 TGCGCCAGCAGCCAACCGAAGTTGGGGGCCCAAGAGACCCAGTACTTC CASSQPKLGAQETQYF
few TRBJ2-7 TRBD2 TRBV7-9 TGTGCCAGCAGCTTAACACGGGGGGACTACGAGCAGTACTTC CASSLTRGDYEQYF
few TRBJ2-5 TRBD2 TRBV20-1 TGCAGTGCTAGAGAGAGCGGGGGGGGCATTAGAAAGACCCAGTACTTC CSARESGGGIRKTQYF
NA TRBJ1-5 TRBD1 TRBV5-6 TGTGCCAGCAGCCACATAACAGGGGGTTTTCAGCCCCAGCATTTT CASSHITGGFQPQHF
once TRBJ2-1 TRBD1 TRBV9 TGTGCCAGCAATGGACAGGGCAATGAGCAGTTCTTC CASNGQGNEQFF
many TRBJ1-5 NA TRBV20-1 TGCAGTGCCCTAACTGAACAGCCCCAGCATTTT CSALTEQPQHF
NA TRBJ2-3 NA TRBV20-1 TGCAGTGCTAGGGGCGTGACAGATACGCAGTATTTT CSARGVTDTQYF
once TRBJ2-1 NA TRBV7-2 TGTGCCAGCAGCCCGAGAGGGCAATCCTACAATGAGCAGTTCTTC CASSPRGQSYNEQFF
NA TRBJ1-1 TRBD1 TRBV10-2 TGCGCCAGCAGTGAAACAGGGGGCCCTAAGTCTGAAGCTTTCTTT CASSETGGPKSEAFF
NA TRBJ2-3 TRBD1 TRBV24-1 TGTGCCACCAGCCTAGGGGGCTCTAGCACAGATACGCAGTATTTT CATSLGGSSTDTQYF
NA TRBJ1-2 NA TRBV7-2 TGTGCCAGCAGCCCAACCTATGGGGGTGGCTACACCTTC CASSPTYGGGYTF
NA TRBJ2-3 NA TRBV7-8 TGTGCCAGCAGCTTAGTTAGCAGCACAGATACGCAGTATTTT CASSLVSSTDTQYF
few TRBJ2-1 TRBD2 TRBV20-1 TGCAGTGCTAGCCCCGGACTAGCGGGGGGTAATGAGCAGTTCTTC CSASPGLAGGNEQFF
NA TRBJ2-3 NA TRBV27 TGTGCCAGCGGAAAAAGCGGGAGCACAGATACGCAGTATTTT CASGKSGSTDTQYF
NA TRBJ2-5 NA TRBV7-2 TGTGCCAGCAGCTTACAGGGAAGCGGGTCCTCCGGGACCCAGTACTTC CASSLQGSGSSGTQYF
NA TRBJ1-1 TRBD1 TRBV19 TGTGCAAGTAGTATGGGACAGGGAGTCACTGAAGCTTTCTTT CASSMGQGVTEAFF
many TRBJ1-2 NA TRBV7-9 TGTGCCAGCAGCTTAGCCCCAGGGCCTCCTGATGGCTACACCTTC CASSLAPGPPDGYTF
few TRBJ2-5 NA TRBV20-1 TGCAGTGCTTCGGGCAGGGCTTGGGAGACCCAGTACTTC CSASGRAWETQYF
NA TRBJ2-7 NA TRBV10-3 TGTGCCATCAGCCCATTGGGGAATTCTGCGGAGCAGTACTTC CAISPLGNSAEQYF
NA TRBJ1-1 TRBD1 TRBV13 TGTGCCAGCAGCTTGGGAGACAGGGGATTGAACACTGAAGCTTTCTTT CASSLGDRGLNTEAFF
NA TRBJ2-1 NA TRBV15 TGTGCCACCAGCCTGGCGGGGAGCAGCTCCTACAATGAGCAGTTCTTC CATSLAGSSSYNEQFF
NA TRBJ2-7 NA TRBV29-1 TGCAGCGTTTTACCTGGCAGCTCGAGCCACGAGCAGTACTTC CSVLPGSSSHEQYF
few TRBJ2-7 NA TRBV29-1 TGCAGCGTAGGAGGGGGCACCTACGAGCAGTACTTC CSVGGGTYEQYF
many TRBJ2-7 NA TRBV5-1 TGCGCCAGCAGCTTGGCGGTAGAGGGGGGCACCTACGAGCAGTACTTC CASSLAVEGGTYEQYF
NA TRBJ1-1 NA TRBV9 TGTGCCAGCAGCGTCCGCGGCAGTGACTCGGCTTTCTTT CASSVRGSDSAFF
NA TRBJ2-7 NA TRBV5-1 TGCGCCAGCAGCTTAAGTGCCGGGATGTCCTACGAGCAGTACTTC CASSLSAGMSYEQYF
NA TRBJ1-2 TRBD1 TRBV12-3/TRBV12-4 TGTGCCAGCAGTCGGACAGGGGACACTAACTATGGCTACACCTTC CASSRTGDTNYGYTF
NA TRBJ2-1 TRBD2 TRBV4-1 TGTGCCAGCAGTTTAGTGGGAGGGGCTGAGCAGTTCTTC CASSLVGGAEQFF
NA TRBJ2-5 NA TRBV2 TGTGCCAGCAGTGAAGCGCTTCGAGGGGAAGAGACCCAGTACTTC CASSEALRGEETQYF
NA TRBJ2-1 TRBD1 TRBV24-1 TGTGCCACCAGTGATTTTCCCGGGACAGGGGACAATGAGCAGTTCTTC CATSDFPGTGDNEQFF
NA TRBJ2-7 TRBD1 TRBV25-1 TGTGCCAGCGCTAGACAGGGATCCTACGAGCAGTACTTC CASARQGSYEQYF
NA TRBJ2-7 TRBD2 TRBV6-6 TGTGCCAGCAGTTCTAGCGGGGGGGCCTCCGAGCAGTACTTC CASSSSGGASEQYF
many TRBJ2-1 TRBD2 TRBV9 TGTGCCAGCAGTCGATGGACTAGCCTCGATGAGCAGTTCTTC CASSRWTSLDEQFF
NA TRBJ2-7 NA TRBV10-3 TGTGCCATCAGTGAGTCGTATGGGACAACCTACGAGCAGTACTTC CAISESYGTTYEQYF
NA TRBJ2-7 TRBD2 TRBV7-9 TGTGCCAGCAGCTTAGGGCTAGCGGGAGGCAACTACGAGCAGTACTTC CASSLGLAGGNYEQYF
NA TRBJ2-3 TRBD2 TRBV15 TGTGCCACCAGCAGAGAGGGTAGCGGGGGGTGGACAGATACGCAGTATTTT CATSREGSGGWTDTQYF
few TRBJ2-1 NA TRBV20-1 TGCACCGCGGAGGGGCCGTCCTACAATGAGCAGTTCTTC CTAEGPSYNEQFF